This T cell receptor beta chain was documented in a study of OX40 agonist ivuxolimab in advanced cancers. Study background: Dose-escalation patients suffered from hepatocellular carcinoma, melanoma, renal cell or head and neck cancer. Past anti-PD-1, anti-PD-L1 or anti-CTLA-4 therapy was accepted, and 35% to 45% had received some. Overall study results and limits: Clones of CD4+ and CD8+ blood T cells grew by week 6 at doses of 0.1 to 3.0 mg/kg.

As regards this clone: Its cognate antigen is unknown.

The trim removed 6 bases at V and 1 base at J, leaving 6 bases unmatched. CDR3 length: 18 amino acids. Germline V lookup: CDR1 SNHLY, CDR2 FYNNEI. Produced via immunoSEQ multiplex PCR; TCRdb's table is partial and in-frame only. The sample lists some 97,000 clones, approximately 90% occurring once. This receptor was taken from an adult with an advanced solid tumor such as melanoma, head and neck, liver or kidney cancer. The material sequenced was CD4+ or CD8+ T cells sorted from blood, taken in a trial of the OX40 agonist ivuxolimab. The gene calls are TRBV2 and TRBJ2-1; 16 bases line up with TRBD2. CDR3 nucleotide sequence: TGTGCCAGCAGGGGGACTAGCGGGAGGGCAGGGTCCTACAATGAGCAGTTCTTC. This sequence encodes CASRGTSGRAGSYNEQFF.